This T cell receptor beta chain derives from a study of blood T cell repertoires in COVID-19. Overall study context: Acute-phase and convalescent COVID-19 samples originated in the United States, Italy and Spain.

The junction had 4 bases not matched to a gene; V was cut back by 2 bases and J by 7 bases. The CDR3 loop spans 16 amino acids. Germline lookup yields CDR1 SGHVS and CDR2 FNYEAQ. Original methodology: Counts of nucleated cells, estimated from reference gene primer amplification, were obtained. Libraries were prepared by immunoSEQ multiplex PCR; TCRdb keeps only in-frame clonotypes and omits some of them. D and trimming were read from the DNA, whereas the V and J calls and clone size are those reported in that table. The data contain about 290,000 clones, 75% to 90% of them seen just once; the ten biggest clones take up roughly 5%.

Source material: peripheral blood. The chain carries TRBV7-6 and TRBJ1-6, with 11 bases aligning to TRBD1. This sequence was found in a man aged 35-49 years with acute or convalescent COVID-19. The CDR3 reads CASSLLRTGGNSPLHF. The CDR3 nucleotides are TGTGCCAGCAGCTTATTACGGACAGGGGGCAATTCACCCCTCCACTTT.